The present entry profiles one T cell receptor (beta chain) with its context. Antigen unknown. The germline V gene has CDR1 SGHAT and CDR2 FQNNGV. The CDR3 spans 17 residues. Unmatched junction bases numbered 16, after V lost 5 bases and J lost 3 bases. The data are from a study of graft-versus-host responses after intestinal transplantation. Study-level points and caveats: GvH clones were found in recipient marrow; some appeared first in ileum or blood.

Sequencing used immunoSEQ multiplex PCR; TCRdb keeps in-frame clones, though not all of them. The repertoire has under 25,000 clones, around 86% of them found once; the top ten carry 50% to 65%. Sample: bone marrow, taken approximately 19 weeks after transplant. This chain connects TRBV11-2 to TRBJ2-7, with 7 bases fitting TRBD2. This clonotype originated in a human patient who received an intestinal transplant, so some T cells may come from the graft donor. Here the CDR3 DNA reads TGTGCCAGCAGCCTCAATAGACTAGCTACTATTCACTACGAGCAGTACTTC. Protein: CASSLNRLATIHYEQYF.